Following are 7 T cell receptor beta chains from one sample sequenced in a study of T cell responses to AZD1222 COVID-19 vaccine. TCRdb's copy holds only in-frame clones and misses some; the assay was immunoSEQ multiplex PCR. This sample carries about 150,000 clones, 92% of them seen once, and the ten largest clones take roughly 3.3%. Sequences were derived from peripheral blood, sampled 28 days after the second AZD1222 dose. Receptor source: an adult who received the AZD1222 COVID-19 vaccine.

The rearrangement joins TRBV10-3 to TRBJ1-5; maybe TRBD1 (5 bases). CDR1 and CDR2 (germline): ENHRY, SYGVKD. This CDR3 comprises 16 residues. Trimming took off 2 bases at V and 2 bases at J, with 13 bases between the two ends. The CDR3 nucleotides are TGTGCCATCAGTGAGAAGGGGAAGTTGGGCAATCAGCCCCAGCATTTT. Its protein is CAISEKGKLGNQPQHF.

V and J are TRBV2 and TRBJ2-2, with 10 bases aligning to TRBD1. The CDR3 covers 15 residues. Germline V gene lookup returns CDR1 SNHLY and CDR2 FYNNEI. The J segment lost 2 bases and the V segment lost 6 bases, leaving 3 bases of the junction unmatched. As DNA, the CDR3 is TGTGCCAGCAGGAGGACAGGGGGTAACACCGGGGAGCTGTTTTTT. Encoded protein: CASRRTGGNTGELFF.

This clone was counted a single time. This sequence joins TRBV5-1 and TRBJ1-2, with D possibly matching TRBD1 (5 bases). The CDR3 consists of 16 residues. Germline CDR1 reads SGHRS; CDR2 reads YFSETQ. Trimming removed 1 base at V and 5 bases at J, with 18 bases between. CDR3 protein: CASSLPRGPINYGYTF. DNA for the CDR3: TGCGCCAGCAGCTTGCCGAGGGGTCCCATCAATTATGGCTACACCTTC.

Only one count was recorded for this clone. J is TRBJ2-1 and V is TRBV27; the match to TRBD2 covers 9 bases. Looked up from germline, CDR1 is MNHEY and CDR2 is SMNVEV (reference sequence). V shed 1 base and J 7 bases; nucleotides not matched to a gene: 5. The CDR3 has 15 residues. The CDR3 nucleotides are TGTGCCAGCAGTTTATACGCGGGAGGGTGGAATGAGCAGTTCTTC. Translated, it gives CASSLYAGGWNEQFF.

The rearrangement uses TRBV6-2 or TRBV6-3 and TRBJ2-5, with TRBD2 as a possible D gene (5 bases). Germline lookup yields CDR1 MNHEY and CDR2 SVGEGT. The CDR3 is 13 residues long. V lost 5 bases to trimming and J lost 7 bases, with 14 bases between them. The CDR3 is CASSQGLGRTQYF. For the CDR3, the DNA is TGTGCCAGCAGTCAAGGACTGGGCCGGACCCAGTACTTC.

The chain employs TRBV7-2 and TRBJ2-5, with TRBD2 matching over 7 bases. V shed 4 bases and J 0 bases; nucleotides not matched to a gene: 5. The CDR3 contains 15 residues. The germline V gene encodes CDR1 SGHTA and CDR2 FQGNSA. The CDR3 DNA is TGTGCCAGCAGCTCATGGGGGGGACACCAAGAGACCCAGTACTTC. Protein product: CASSSWGGHQETQYF.

CDR3 region: CASSFTGTGAVYGYTF. CDR3 DNA sequence: TGTGCCAGCAGCTTTACCGGGACAGGGGCAGTCTATGGCTACACCTTC. The chain has TRBV13 and TRBJ1-2; 10 nucleotides match TRBD1. The trim removed 3 bases at V and 4 bases at J, leaving 8 bases unmatched. This CDR3 has 16 amino acids. Germline V CDR1 and CDR2: PRHDT, FYEKMQ (reference sequence).